The next 30 T cell receptor beta chains were all read from a single sample in a study of tumor-infiltrating lymphocytes in primary liver carcinoma. Reverse transcription of roughly 0.45 ug total RNA with a constant-region primer produced TCR beta cDNA. Libraries for TCR beta were built through three nested multiplex PCR rounds, which together made up a slightly modified ARM-PCR procedure. Forward primers for TRBV1-TRBV30 and a C-beta reverse primer served the first two PCR rounds, at roughly 10 cycles each. TCRdb ran MiXCR on the multiplex PCR reads and lists one entry per CDR3 protein. This sample has some 320,000 distinct CDR3 sequences, with roughly 60% found just once. Blood RNA was derived from unsorted whole blood, and germline DNA was extracted too. The sequenced sample consisted of peripheral blood. These receptors originate from a man between 40 and 49 years old with primary liver carcinoma and hepatitis B virus infection.

To note about this clonotype: This sequence may be a read error, since a much larger clone differs from it by one base. The gene calls are TRBV29-1 and TRBJ2-5, with D tentatively TRBD1 or TRBD2 (5 bases each). The CDR3 covers 12 residues. Per germline, CDR1 SQVTM and CDR2 ANQGSEA. CDR3 DNA: TGCAGCGCCTTCGACGGGGTCGGGACCCGGTACTTC. Translation gives CSAFDGVGTRYF.

In regard to this clonotype: A much more abundant neighbour one base away suggests this may be a read error. V usage is TRBV6-5 and J usage is TRBJ1-5; unclear D gene. Germline V gene lookup returns CDR1 MNHEY and CDR2 SVGAGI. CDR3 length equals 15 residues. V lost 1 base and J 7 bases, leaving 14 bases between the germline ends. The CDR3: CASSYLSGSSQPQHF. In DNA, the CDR3 is TGTGCCAGCAGTTACTTATCCGGGAGTAGCCAGCCCCAGCATTTT.

Points on this clonotype: One base away lies a much larger clone, so this may be a sequencing read error. This rearrangement joins TRBV6-6 to TRBJ2-7, with TRBD2 matching 7 bases. CDR1 is MNHNY, CDR2 SVGAGI, per germline (reference sequence). CDR3 size: 11 residues. V was clipped by 10 bases and J by 5 bases; unmatched bases: 5. The CDR3 protein is CATGTIDEQYF. CDR3 coding DNA: TGTGCCACGGGGACTATCGACGAGCAGTACTTC.

This clonotype was counted ten times or more. The chain combines TRBV4-1 with TRBJ1-2; D gene uncertain. Germline CDR1 MGHRA, CDR2 YSYEKL. Trimming left V 0 bases short and J 1 base short, with 15 bases between. This CDR3 comprises 17 residues. The CDR3 region is CASSQDQAPAVNYGYTF. The DNA of the CDR3 is TGCGCCAGCAGCCAAGATCAGGCACCAGCTGTTAACTATGGCTACACCTTC.

For this clonotype: Since a much larger clone is just one base distant, this may be a read error. This chain joins TRBV6-1 and TRBJ1-5, with 8 bases identical to TRBD1. The CDR3 consists of 15 residues. Germline CDR1 MNHNS, CDR2 SASEGT. DNA for the CDR3: TGTGCCAGCAGTGTCCAGGACAGGGTCAATCAGCCCCAGCGTTTT. This encodes CASSVQDRVNQPQRF.

As for this clonotype: A read error is possible here, since a much larger clone lies one base away. This sequence joins TRBV4-1 and TRBJ1-1; 7 nucleotides agree with TRBD1. Germline values: CDR1 MGHRA, CDR2 YSYEKL. The CDR3 length is 13 residues. CDR3 protein: CASSPRGIGETFF. DNA of the CDR3: TGCGCCAGCAGTCCCAGGGGGATTGGTGAAACTTTCTTT.

Concerning this clonotype: A read error is possible here, since a much larger clone lies one base away. The rearrangement joins TRBV5-6 to TRBJ2-5, with a tentative D call TRBD1 (6 bases). The germline V and J ends were trimmed by 2 bases and 3 bases, with 11 bases remaining between them. The CDR3 is 14 residues long. Germline values: CDR1 SGHDT, CDR2 YYEEEE. DNA of the CDR3: TGTGCCAGCAGCTTTGGAGACAGGAAAGAGACCCAGTACTTC. It yields the protein CASSFGDRKETQYF.

Note on this clonotype: A read error is possible here, since a much larger clone lies one base away. This chain connects TRBV6-5 to TRBJ2-1, with D possibly TRBD2 on 6 matching bases. The length of the CDR3 is 14 residues. Trimming cost V 6 bases and J 7 bases, with 16 bases left between them. Germline assignment: CDR1 MNHEY and CDR2 SVGAGI. CDR3 loop: CASSWDFRLNEQFF. CDR3 DNA: TGTGCCAGCAGCTGGGACTTCAGGCTAAATGAGCAGTTCTTC.

This clonotype was seen a few times. A much larger clone differs by one base, so this may be a read error. The chain carries TRBV29-1 and TRBJ1-5, with D maybe TRBD1 (6 bases). CDR1 SQVTM and CDR2 ANQGSEA come from the germline V gene. V lost 6 bases, J lost 4 bases, and 13 bases lay in between. The CDR3 spans 13 residues. This CDR3 is CSVGGGANQPQHF. As DNA, the CDR3 is TGCAGCGTGGGGGGCGGTGCAAATCAGCCCCAGCATTTT.

This clonotype was seen repeatedly, ten times or more. This rearrangement joins TRBV11-2 to TRBJ2-1; D may be TRBD1 or TRBD2 (5 bases each). Germline values: CDR1 SGHAT, CDR2 FQNNGV. V was shortened by 0 bases and J by 4 bases, with 10 bases between the two germline ends. The CDR3 spans 15 residues. The CDR3 DNA follows: TGTGCCAGCAGCTTAGAGGGGGAACAGTACAATGAGCAGTTCTTC. The encoded protein is CASSLEGEQYNEQFF.

CDR3 DNA: TGTACTAGCCGTCATAAGGTCTCTGGAGATGGAAACACCATATATTTT. Translating it yields CTSRHKVSGDGNTIYF. The J gene is TRBJ1-3, the V gene TRBV6-5; D is ambiguous. This CDR3 region has 16 residues. Looked up from germline, CDR1 is MNHEY and CDR2 is SVGAGI.

The chain uses TRBV6-5 and TRBJ2-7; 10 bases map to TRBD2. Trimming removed 6 bases from V and 6 bases from J; junction bases left unmatched: 8. The CDR3 contains 14 residues. Germline CDR1 reads MNHEY; CDR2 reads SVGAGI. CDR3 nucleotide sequence: TGTGCCAGCAGAGCGGGACTAGCGAGACCCGAGCAGTACTTC. Translating gives CASRAGLARPEQYF.

Notes on this clonotype: A much larger clone lies a single base off, so this may be a read error. Since no conserved phenylalanine or tryptophan closes the CDR3, a read error is the likely cause. The CDR3: CAIREGGRETQYS. The DNA for the CDR3 is TGTGCCATCAGAGAAGGCGGGAGAGAGACCCAGTACTCC. The chain carries TRBV10-3 and TRBJ2-5; 7 bases are shared with TRBD2. This CDR3 has 13 amino acids. Per germline, CDR1 ENHRY and CDR2 SYGVKD. V dropped 6 bases and J dropped 4; count of bases not matched to a gene: 5.

V gene TRBV5-4 combines with J gene TRBJ1-1, with D possibly being TRBD1 (6 bases). The germline CDR1 and CDR2 sequences are SGHNT and YYREEE (reference sequence). V was trimmed by 2 bases and J by 6 bases, leaving 14 bases between them. The length of the CDR3 is 14 residues. In DNA, the CDR3 is TGTGCCAGCAGCTTTCAGGGGACCCATGCTGAAGCTTTCTTT. This translates into CASSFQGTHAEAFF.

Points on this clonotype: This sequence may be a read error, since a much larger clone differs from it by one base. The V call is TRBV6-1, the J call TRBJ2-5; TRBD1 matches at 7 bases. This CDR3 has 18 amino acids. Germline lookup yields CDR1 MNHNS and CDR2 SASEGT. The J segment lost 4 bases and the V segment lost 2 bases, leaving 16 bases of the junction unmatched. CDR3 DNA sequence: TGTGCCAGCAGTGAAAGGAGCGGAGACAGGGTCATAAGAGAGACCCAGTACTTC. It yields the protein CASSERSGDRVIRETQYF.

In the case of this clonotype: A much more abundant neighbour one base away suggests this may be a read error. The J gene is TRBJ1-2, the V gene TRBV6-5, with D possibly matching TRBD1 (5 bases). This CDR3 has 13 residues. Germline V CDR1 and CDR2: MNHEY, SVGAGI. This chain's CDR3 is CASSSEGRYGCTF. Here the CDR3 DNA reads TGTGCCAGCAGCTCCGAGGGGAGATATGGCTGCACCTTC.

The rearrangement joins TRBV6-6 to TRBJ2-5; possible D gene TRBD2, 7 bases. In germline, CDR1 is MNHNY, CDR2 SVGAGI (reference sequence). This CDR3 has 14 amino acids. Trimming stripped 6 bases from V and 7 bases from J, with 18 bases between. Here the CDR3 DNA reads TGTGCCAGCAGCCTTAGAGGGGGGGGCGTGACCCAGTACTTC. It translates to CASSLRGGGVTQYF.

Note on this clonotype: Germline and junction disagree at one end, which may indicate a read error. The CDR3 bases are TGTGTCAGCAGCTCCGCGCGGGGGAAGTACGAGCAGTACTTC. The encoded protein is CVSSSARGKYEQYF. V usage is TRBV7-9 and J usage is TRBJ2-7; TRBD2 matches at 7 bases. The CDR3 loop spans 14 amino acids. The germline gives CDR1 SEHNR, CDR2 FQNEAQ (reference sequence).

Points on this clonotype: A read error may be the cause here, since a much bigger clone is one base away. This chain links TRBV12-3 or TRBV12-4 with TRBJ2-7, with D unclear. CDR3 length: 12 amino acids. CDR3 DNA: TGTGCCAGCAGGGGCTATTCCTACGGGCAGTACTTC. Residues: CASRGYSYGQYF.

The chain links TRBV28 to TRBJ2-1; 7 bases match TRBD2. Trimming took 9 bases from V and 4 from J; bases not matched to a gene: 15. The V gene's germline CDR1 is MDHEN and CDR2 SYDVKM. The CDR3 consists of 16 residues. CDR3 nucleotide sequence: TGTGCCAGTAGCGCCTCGCCGGGCGGGAGATACAATGAGCAGTTCTTC. This sequence encodes CASSASPGGRYNEQFF.

J is TRBJ2-3 and V is TRBV30, with 9 bases identical to TRBD2. CDR3 length: 17 amino acids. Germline-derived CDR1 and CDR2 are GTSNPN and SVGIG (reference sequence). With V trimmed by 0 bases and J by 4 bases, 11 bases remained unmatched. Here the CDR3 reads CAWSVRSSGSISDTQYF. CDR3 DNA sequence: TGTGCCTGGAGTGTACGGAGTAGCGGGAGTATTTCAGATACGCAGTATTTT.

On this clonotype: At one boundary the junction diverges from the germline segment, which might be a read error. The chain combines TRBV28 with TRBJ1-5, with D perhaps TRBD1 (6 bases). The CDR3 is 16 residues long. Germline CDR1 reads MDHEN; CDR2 reads SYDVKM. CDR3 amino acids: CASSLLKQGRNQPQYF. CDR3 coding DNA: TGTGCCAGCAGTTTACTTAAACAGGGACGCAATCAGCCCCAGTACTTT.

Comments on this clonotype: One end of the junction is discordant with germline, which a read error may explain. The V call is TRBV29-1, the J call TRBJ2-6, with 7 bases that match TRBD1. The CDR3 extends over 14 amino acids. The V gene's germline CDR1 is SQVTM and CDR2 ANQGSEA. In DNA, the CDR3 is TGCAGCGTCGTCACAGGGGCTGGGACCAACGTCCTGACATTC. Translated, it gives CSVVTGAGTNVLTF.

At least ten counts were recorded for this clonotype. V and J are TRBV6-5 and TRBJ2-3; D is uncertain. Per the germline V gene, CDR1 is MNHEY and CDR2 is SVGAGI. With 0 bases removed from V and 2 bases from J, the gap between germline ends came to 12 bases. This CDR3 is built from 16 residues. The CDR3 protein is CASSYSIHSPTDTQYF. Written as DNA, the CDR3 is TGTGCCAGCAGTTACTCGATCCATAGCCCCACAGATACGCAGTATTTT.

A note on this clonotype: A read error may be the cause here, since a much bigger clone is one base away. V is TRBV4-1 and J is TRBJ2-3; D unclear. Trimming removed 0 bases from V and 0 bases from J, with 13 bases in between. The CDR3 consists of 17 residues. The germline gives CDR1 MGHRA, CDR2 YSYEKL. CDR3 loop: CASSQDLKRSSTDTQYF. DNA of the CDR3: TGCGCCAGCAGCCAAGATTTGAAGCGCTCTAGCACAGATACGCAGTATTTT.

This clonotype was picked up one time. A much larger clone differs from this one at a single base, so this may be a read error. The chain recombines TRBV4-3 with TRBJ2-7; the match to TRBD1 covers 7 bases. Germline V lookup: CDR1 LGHNA, CDR2 YSLEER. The CDR3 is 15 residues long. DNA for the CDR3: TGCGCCAGCATCCAAACCGGGACAGCAAAAGACGAGCAGTACTTC. Protein product: CASIQTGTAKDEQYF.

This clonotype turned up a few times. The chain joins TRBV12-5 to TRBJ2-5, with D maybe TRBD1 (6 bases). The germline V gene has CDR1 LGHNT and CDR2 FRNRAP. This CDR3 region has 15 residues. The germline V and J ends were trimmed by 6 bases and 5 bases, with 19 bases remaining between them. The CDR3 nucleotides are TGTGCTAGTGGGCTCCAACAGGGTTTAGGGGAGACCCAGTACTTC. It translates to CASGLQQGLGETQYF.

In this sample, this clonotype turned up many times. The V call is TRBV11-2, the J call TRBJ1-3; D gene uncertain. CDR1 is SGHAT, CDR2 FQNNGV, per germline. The CDR3 is made up of 14 amino acids. The ends were cut back, 5 bases at V and 4 bases at J, with 12 bases in the middle. CDR3 amino acids: CASSPQVFGNTIYF. Here the CDR3 DNA reads TGTGCCAGCAGCCCGCAGGTTTTCGGAAACACCATATATTTT.

Regarding this clonotype: Compared with germline, one end of the junction differs, possibly owing to a read error. The rearrangement uses TRBV10-3 and TRBJ1-1; D may be TRBD1 (6 bases). CDR1 is ENHRY, CDR2 SYGVKD, per germline. The CDR3 covers 17 residues. The CDR3 DNA is TGTGCCATCAGTGATTCGGTTACCCAGGGGATGAACACTGAAGCCTTCTTT. Its protein is CAISDSVTQGMNTEAFF.

Many counts were recorded for this clonotype. The V call is TRBV6-1, the J call TRBJ1-5; D unclear. V shed 2 bases and J shed 4 bases, with 6 bases lying between them. Per the germline V gene, CDR1 is MNHNS and CDR2 is SASEGT. The CDR3 covers 13 residues. The CDR3 DNA is TGTGCCAGCAGTGAACTAGGTAATCAGCCCCAGCATTTT. Its protein is CASSELGNQPQHF.